This record covers a single T cell receptor (beta chain). This specimen comes from a study of siplizumab effects on memory and regulatory T cells. V gave up 5 bases and J gave up 7 bases; unmatched junction bases: 14. Germline V gene lookup returns CDR1 SGHNT and CDR2 YYREEE (reference sequence). The CDR3 covers 16 residues. Using immunoSEQ multiplex PCR, the repertoire was profiled, and TCRdb retains in-frame clones only, with some absent. The top ten clones hold over 0.55% of a sample with approximately 100,000 clones, roughly 94% of them seen once. The sequence derives from a human donor in good health. The sequenced material came from Tregs sorted from blood. The V and J genes are TRBV5-4 and TRBJ2-1; TRBD1 aligns across 8 bases. The CDR3 reads CASRPSPGQVGNEQFF. As DNA, the CDR3 is TGTGCCAGCAGACCATCACCGGGACAGGTGGGGAATGAGCAGTTCTTC.